This TCR beta chain is from a study of cytomegalovirus exposure and HLA in healthy donors (dated by TCRdb to the late 2010s). In the study overall: An earlier analysis of a few hundred of the donors reported over 250 Gb of sequence data and 117 million unique TCR beta sequences obtained from around 190 million T cells. About five DR-DQ haplotypes were treated as single units for association and clustering because of strong linkage in the cohort. Alongside the repertoire data, information on donor age, sex, ethnicity and CMV serostatus was compiled. To decide whether each TCR beta V gene segment behaved as functional or pseudogenic, an earlier analysis of some 600 of the donors relied on high-throughput TCR beta sequencing. Of the roughly 400 genotyped donors, approximately 80% were placed in the genetic ancestry cluster associated with self-reported Caucasian donors. Typing coverage differed by locus: A, B, C, DRB1 and DQB1 were typed in roughly 629-630 donors, DQA1 in approximately 520, DPA1 in 600 to 610, and DPB1 in approximately 450. Approximately 310 gigabases of sequencing data and 70 million to 100 million unique TCR sequences were included in an early release covering several hundred HLA-typed donors. To study patterns of TCR occurrence, a later analysis re-analyzed previously published TCR beta repertoires from just over 650 donors and added high-resolution HLA genotyping. Both class I and class II loci were covered by HLA typing, at four-digit resolution. The study used immunosequencing to profile the T cell repertoires of several hundred subjects and linked those repertoires to cytomegalovirus serostatus. The study combined high-throughput TCR immunosequencing, statistical association of individual TCRs with disease status, and machine learning to predict cytomegalovirus infection status. Among approximately 370 genotyped donors of the cohort, an average of around 250,000 unique TCR beta nucleotide sequences was sequenced per donor, of which 15% to 20% were non-productive. In the later analysis, no new phenotypic data were used to find candidate immune exposures; instead, reliance was placed on TCR beta sequences and their occurrence across donors. In a later genetic analysis, genome-wide SNP genotypes for about three fifths of the roughly 670 donors were used, and that subset was treated as a discovery cohort. Along with the approximately 600-subject first cohort, a separate validation cohort of over a hundred different subjects was used. All discovery cohort repertoires had been generated using a single sequencing platform. The study aimed to test whether signatures of past pathogen exposure could be identified by cataloging public T cell receptors. Broad study findings and their caveats: The classifier was reported to diagnose cytomegalovirus status with high specificity and sensitivity in both the original and validation cohorts. Correlated functional status among segregating V segments might reflect linkage disequilibrium, but an unknown experimental factor could not be ruled out. When HLA alleles, especially DR and DQ, strongly co-occurred, attributing TCR associations to individual alleles was difficult. A further reported finding was that TCR beta sequences accurately predicted the HLA-A and HLA-B alleles for most subjects in the first cohort. Because the 87-base-pair reads could not distinguish some IMGT-functional V segments, including TRBV6-2 and TRBV6-3, those segments were excluded. The sequencing pipeline was judged likely to have produced a cluster of highly shared sequence variants as a technical artifact. Only TCR beta chains were sequenced in this cohort, and the absence of alpha or paired-chain data limited detectable features. Because counts were too low, about 18 rarely observed V segments, including chromosome 9 orphons, were left out of the earlier analysis of 587 of the donors. While some public TCRs were present in many individuals, most TCR sequences turned up only very rarely across donors. The study listed approximately 160 TCR beta chains as associated with cytomegalovirus. According to a later genetic analysis, donors in an Asian-associated ancestry cluster had fewer N-insertions in productive TCRs than the approximately 710-donor mean. An earlier analysis of approximately 530 of the donors showed that most TCR beta V segments appeared in productive rearrangements either about 90% or about 30% of the time, which broadly matched IMGT annotations. In a later analysis, 16,951 TCR beta sequences were associated with specific HLA alleles at a false discovery rate of 0.05. Immune exposure information for the cohort was limited to CMV serostatus. A few of the identified cytomegalovirus-associated TCR beta chains were confirmed in vitro to be specific for cytomegalovirus antigens. Roughly uniform sequencing depth across donors was assumed in presence/absence analyses, although this assumption may not hold. Because some donors lacked HLA typing at each locus, the association tests relied only on the typed subset. According to a later analysis, TCR association rates differed among HLA loci, with DRB1 alleles showing the most associated TCRs and HLA-C alleles showing the fewest. According to the authors, the approach could potentially be generalized to other disease states and immunological phenotypes. Most CMV-associated TCR beta chains appeared to be HLA-restricted in a later analysis, and the HLA associations seemed to be driven largely by CMV exposure. In a later analysis, HLA-associated TCR beta chains showed more clonal expansion and lower generation probabilities than non-associated chains that were equally common. V-gene and J-gene trimming of TCR beta chains was associated with a missense DCLRE1C variant in a later genetic analysis, and the association was replicated in an independent cohort. Several of the top co-occurrence clusters appeared to be linked to parvovirus B19, influenza, CMV and Epstein-Barr virus, according to a later analysis.

This clone was seen once. This receptor's antigen is unknown. No quality values exist for individual bases; no much larger clone is one base distant. Libraries were prepared through the immunoSEQ multiplex PCR assay. For the multiplex PCR, a mixture combining 60 forward primers for TCR Vbeta segments and 13 reverse primers for TCR Jbeta segments was used. The CDR3 region of rearranged TCR beta genes was amplified from genomic DNA by a multiplex PCR assay. The amplified TCR beta libraries were sequenced on the Illumina HiSeq System as 87-base-pair reads. In the authors' own workflow: Across the 666 repertoires, a later analysis counted tens of millions of unique TCR beta chains, 9.5 million to 12 million of which were shared by at least two donors. Raw reads were error-corrected and collapsed into unique sequences with a nearest-neighbor algorithm that merged closely related sequences to remove PCR and sequencing errors. V, D and J gene segments were assigned by aligning CDR3 sequences to IMGT reference sequences. Each retained sequence needed at least a six-nucleotide match to both a V gene segment and a J gene segment. A rearrangement was called productive if the CDR3 had no stop codons and remained in frame with V and J, and every other rearrangement was called non-productive. Following IMGT convention, CDR3 was defined as the stretch from the second conserved V-encoded cysteine up to the conserved J-encoded phenylalanine. Sequences without an unambiguous match to a single V gene segment were excluded from the earlier analysis of 450 to 650 of the donors. An earlier analysis of 500 to 700 of the donors classified V segments as functional when productive rearrangements were above 56.7% and as segregating when the standard deviation between donors was above 5%. A statistical classification framework was built for diagnosing cytomegalovirus status from the catalog of TCR beta chain sequences. In a later analysis, TCR nucleotide sequences were compared against IMGT/GENE-DB human TR gene sequences so that V and J genes could be assigned. In a later analysis, CDR3 sequences and most-parsimonious VDJ recombination scenarios were assigned using the TCRdist pipeline. A later analysis defined each TCR beta chain by its CDR3 amino acid sequence plus V-gene family, and excluded reads lacking a unique V-gene family. As a way to deal with suspected cross-contamination and a sequencing artifact, a later analysis dropped 592 nucleotide sequences that were highly shared and had low generation probability. In a later analysis, a clonal expansion index for each public chain was calculated from normalized within-repertoire ranks of inferred template counts. In a later analysis, generation probabilities were computed with a VDJ recombination model fitted to out-of-frame rearrangements, and the resulting probabilities were checked against IGoR. In a later analysis, TCR-TCR, TCR-HLA and TCR-CMV co-occurrence was scored with hypergeometric tests, and a repertoire-size bias correction was applied to TCR pairs. False discovery rates were estimated in a later analysis by permuting HLA or CMV assignments 20 times. In a later analysis, co-occurring TCRs were grouped using DBSCAN, and TCRdist sequence similarity was added for clustering within HLA-allele-positive subsets. Repertoires with fewer than 30,000 or more than 120,000 public chains were left out of co-occurrence clustering, as were five repertoires with anomalous nucleotide sharing. TCRdb took this table from immuneACCESS and kept in-frame rearrangements with V and J called. Such tables lack part of the clones; where checked against another copy, unresolved V genes explain under half of the gap, and the rest is unexplained. The V and J calls and clone size were taken over from that table, and D and trimming were inferred from the DNA. This sample has 120,000 to 150,000 clones in its table, and over 65% of those were observed once. In total, the top ten clones hold over 2.5% of the sample.

The germline V gene specifies MDHEN as CDR1 and SYDVKM as CDR2. Trimming removed 3 bases from V and 4 bases from J; the gene matches leave 5 bases unexplained. Taken from cysteine to phenylalanine, the CDR3 has 17 residues. Only CDR3 DNA remains: 51 bases, in frame from the first base. The cohort was made up of around 720 healthy bone marrow donors. All cohort members were sampled while nominally healthy, although unrecorded immune exposures were likely present. The donor tested CMV seropositive, placing the donor among the roughly 270 seropositive members of the cohort. Every donor gave a peripheral blood sample, and the peripheral blood mononuclear cells from that sample were used for TCR beta sequencing. The Qiagen DNeasy Blood Extraction Kit was used to extract genomic DNA from the blood cell samples.

This chain is built from TRBV28 and TRBJ2-6; TRBD1 matches 11 bases in the middle. The sample consisted of PBMCs. The source is a man aged 40-50 years in good health and CMV-seropositive. The CDR3 protein sequence reads: CASSFRDRGGGANVLTF. Read as DNA, the sequence is TGTGCCAGCAGTTTTCGGGACAGGGGGGGCGGGGCCAACGTCCTGACTTTC.